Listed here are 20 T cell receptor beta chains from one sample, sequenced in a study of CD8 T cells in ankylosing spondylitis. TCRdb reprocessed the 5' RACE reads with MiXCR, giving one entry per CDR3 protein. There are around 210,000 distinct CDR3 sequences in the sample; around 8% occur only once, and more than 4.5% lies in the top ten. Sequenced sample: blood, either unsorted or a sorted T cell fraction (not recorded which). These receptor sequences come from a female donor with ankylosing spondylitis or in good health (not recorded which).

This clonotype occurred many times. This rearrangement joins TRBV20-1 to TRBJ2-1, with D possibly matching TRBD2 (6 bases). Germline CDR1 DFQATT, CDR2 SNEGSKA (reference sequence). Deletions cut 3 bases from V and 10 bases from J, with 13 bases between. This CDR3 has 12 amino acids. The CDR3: CSARGGTVEQFF. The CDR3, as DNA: TGCAGTGCTAGGGGGGGAACGGTCGAGCAGTTCTTC.

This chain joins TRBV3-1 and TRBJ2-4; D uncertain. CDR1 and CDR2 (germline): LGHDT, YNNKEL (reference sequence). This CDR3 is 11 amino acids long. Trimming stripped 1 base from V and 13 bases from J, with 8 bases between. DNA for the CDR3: TGTGCCAGCAGCCAAGGTTCGACACAGTACTTC. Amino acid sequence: CASSQGSTQYF.

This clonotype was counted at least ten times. The CDR3 nucleotides are TGTGCCAGCAGTTTATCAGGGGAACCCTACGAGCAGTACTTC. Encoded protein: CASSLSGEPYEQYF. The rearrangement joins TRBV27 to TRBJ2-7; TRBD1 might be the D (5 bases). Germline V gene lookup returns CDR1 MNHEY and CDR2 SMNVEV (reference sequence). The CDR3 totals 14 residues. Trimming pared 0 bases from V and 2 bases from J, leaving 8 bases between.

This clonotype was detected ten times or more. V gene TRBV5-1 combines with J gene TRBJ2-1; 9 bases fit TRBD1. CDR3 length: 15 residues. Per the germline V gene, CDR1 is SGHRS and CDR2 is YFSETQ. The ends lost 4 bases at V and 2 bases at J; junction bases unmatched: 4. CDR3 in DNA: TGCGCCAGCAGCCTAGGGACAGGGCCCTACAATGAGCAGTTCTTC. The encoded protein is CASSLGTGPYNEQFF.

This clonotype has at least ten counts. The chain's CDR3 is CASSQETGLSTDTQYF. In DNA form, the CDR3 reads TGCGCCAGCAGCCAAGAGACCGGACTCTCCACAGATACGCAGTATTTT. This chain joins TRBV4-3 and TRBJ2-3, with TRBD2 as a possible D gene (5 bases). V was trimmed by 0 bases and J by 2 bases, leaving 12 bases between them. The CDR3 has 16 amino acids. The V gene's germline CDR1 is LGHNA and CDR2 YSLEER.

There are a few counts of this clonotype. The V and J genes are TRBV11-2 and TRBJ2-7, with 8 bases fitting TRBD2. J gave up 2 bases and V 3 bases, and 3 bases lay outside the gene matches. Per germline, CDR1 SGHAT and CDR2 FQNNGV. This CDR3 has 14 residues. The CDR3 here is CASSFQAGAYEQYF. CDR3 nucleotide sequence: TGTGCCAGCAGCTTCCAAGCGGGAGCCTACGAGCAGTACTTC. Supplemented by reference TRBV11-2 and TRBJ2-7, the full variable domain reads EAGVAQSPRYKIIEKRQSVAFWCNPISGHATLYWYQQILGQGPKLLIQFQNNGVVDDSQLPKDRFSAERLKGVDSTLKIQPAKLEDSAVYLCASSFQAGAYEQYFGPGTRLTVT.

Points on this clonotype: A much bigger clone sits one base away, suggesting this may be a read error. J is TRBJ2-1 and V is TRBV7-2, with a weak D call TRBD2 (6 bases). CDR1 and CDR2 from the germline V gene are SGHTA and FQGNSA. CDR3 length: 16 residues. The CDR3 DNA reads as TGTGCCAGCAGCTTCCCCGGGACTCTAAATTACAATGGGCAGTTCTTC. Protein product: CASSFPGTLNYNGQFF.

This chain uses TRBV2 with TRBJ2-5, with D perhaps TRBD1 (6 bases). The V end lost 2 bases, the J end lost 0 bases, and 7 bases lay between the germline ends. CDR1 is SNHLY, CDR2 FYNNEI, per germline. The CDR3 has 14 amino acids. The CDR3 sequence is CASSENRDQETQYF. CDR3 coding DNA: TGTGCCAGCAGTGAAAACAGGGACCAAGAGACCCAGTACTTC.

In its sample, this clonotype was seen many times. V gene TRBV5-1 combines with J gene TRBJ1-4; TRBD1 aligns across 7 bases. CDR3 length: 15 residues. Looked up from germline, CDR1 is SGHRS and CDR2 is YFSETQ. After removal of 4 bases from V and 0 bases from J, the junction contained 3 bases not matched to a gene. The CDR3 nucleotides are TGCGCCAGCAGCCCCCAGGGGGCAACTAATGAAAAACTGTTTTTT. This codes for CASSPQGATNEKLFF.

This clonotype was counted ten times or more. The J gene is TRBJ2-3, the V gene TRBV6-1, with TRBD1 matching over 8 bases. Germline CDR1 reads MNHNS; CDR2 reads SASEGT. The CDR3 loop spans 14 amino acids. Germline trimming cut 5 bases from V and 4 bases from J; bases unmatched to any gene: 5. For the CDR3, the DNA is TGTGCCAGCAGTCCCAGGGGGCGAGCAGATACGCAGTATTTT. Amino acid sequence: CASSPRGRADTQYF.

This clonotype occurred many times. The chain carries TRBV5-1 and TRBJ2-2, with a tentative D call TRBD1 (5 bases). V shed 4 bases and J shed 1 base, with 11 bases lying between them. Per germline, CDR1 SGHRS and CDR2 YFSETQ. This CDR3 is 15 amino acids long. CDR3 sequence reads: CASSALQENTGELFF. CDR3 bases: TGCGCCAGCAGCGCCCTACAGGAGAACACCGGGGAGCTGTTTTTT.

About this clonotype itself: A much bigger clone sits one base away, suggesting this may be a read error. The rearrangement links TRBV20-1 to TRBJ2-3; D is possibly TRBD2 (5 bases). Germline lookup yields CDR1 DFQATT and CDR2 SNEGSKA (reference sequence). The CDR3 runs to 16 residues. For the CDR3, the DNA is TGCAGTGCTAGAGATTCGATGCGGGCTAGCACAGATATGCAGTATTTT. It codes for CSARDSMRASTDMQYF.

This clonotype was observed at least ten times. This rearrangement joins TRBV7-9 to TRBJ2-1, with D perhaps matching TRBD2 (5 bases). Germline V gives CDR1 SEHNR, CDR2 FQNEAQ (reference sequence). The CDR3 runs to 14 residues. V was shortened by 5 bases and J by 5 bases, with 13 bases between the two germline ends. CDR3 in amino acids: CASSTRRNHNEQFF. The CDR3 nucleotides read TGTGCCAGCAGCACCCGGAGGAACCACAATGAGCAGTTCTTC.

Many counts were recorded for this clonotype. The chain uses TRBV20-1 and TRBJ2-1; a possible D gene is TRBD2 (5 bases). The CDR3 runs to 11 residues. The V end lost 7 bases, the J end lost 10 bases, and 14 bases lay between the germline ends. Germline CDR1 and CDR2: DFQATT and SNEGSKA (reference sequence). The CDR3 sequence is CSVVFREEQFF. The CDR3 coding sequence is TGCAGTGTGGTTTTCCGGGAAGAGCAGTTCTTC.

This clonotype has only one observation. The CDR3 nucleotides are TGTGCCAGCAGCTTAGAGGGCGGGAGAACAACCGGGGAGCTGTTTTTT. This gives the protein CASSLEGGRTTGELFF. V is TRBV7-9 and J is TRBJ2-2, with 7 bases lining up with TRBD2. Germline values: CDR1 SEHNR, CDR2 FQNEAQ (reference sequence). The CDR3 has 16 residues. V shed 1 base, J shed 5 bases, and the junction held 7 bases outside the gene matches. The variable domain in full, with the rest retrieved from reference TRBV7-9 and TRBJ2-2, is DTGVSQNPRHKITKRGQNVTFRCDPISEHNRLYWYRQTLGQGPEFLTYFQNEAQLEKSRLLSDRFSAERPKGSFSTLEIQRTEQGDSAMYLCASSLEGGRTTGELFFGEGSRLTVL.

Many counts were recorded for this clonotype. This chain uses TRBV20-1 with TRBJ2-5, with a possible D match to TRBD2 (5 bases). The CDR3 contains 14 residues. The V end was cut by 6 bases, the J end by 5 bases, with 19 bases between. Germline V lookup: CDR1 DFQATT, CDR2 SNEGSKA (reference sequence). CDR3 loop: CSAPNRGLRETQYF. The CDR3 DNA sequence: TGCAGTGCACCAAACCGGGGTCTACGTGAGACCCAGTACTTC.

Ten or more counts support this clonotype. CDR3 in amino acids: CASSMRGPLEQYF. The CDR3, as DNA: TGTGCCAGCAGTATGCGGGGGCCTCTCGAGCAGTACTTC. V usage is TRBV12-3 or TRBV12-4 and J usage is TRBJ2-7; possibly TRBD2 for D (7 bases). V lost 5 bases and J lost 6, with 14 bases in between. The CDR3 consists of 13 residues.

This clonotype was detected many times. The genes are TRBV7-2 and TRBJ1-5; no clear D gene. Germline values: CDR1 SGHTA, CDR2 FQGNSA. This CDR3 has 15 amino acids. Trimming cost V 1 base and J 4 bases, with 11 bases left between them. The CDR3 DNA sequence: TGTGCCAGCAGCTTAGTTAGCAGCTCAAATCAGCCCCAGCATTTT. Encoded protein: CASSLVSSSNQPQHF.

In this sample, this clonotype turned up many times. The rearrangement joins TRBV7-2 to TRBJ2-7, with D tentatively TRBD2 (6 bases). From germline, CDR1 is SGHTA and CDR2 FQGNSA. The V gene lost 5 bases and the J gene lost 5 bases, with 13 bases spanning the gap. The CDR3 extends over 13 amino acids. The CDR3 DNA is TGTGCCAGCAGCCCGGCGACTAGGAACGAGCAGTACTTC. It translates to CASSPATRNEQYF.

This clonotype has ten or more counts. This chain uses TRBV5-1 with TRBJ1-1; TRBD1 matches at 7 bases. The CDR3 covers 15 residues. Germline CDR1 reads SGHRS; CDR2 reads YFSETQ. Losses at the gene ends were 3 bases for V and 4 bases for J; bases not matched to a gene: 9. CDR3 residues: CASSSRTGTGTEAFF. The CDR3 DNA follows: TGCGCCAGCAGCTCCAGGACAGGAACGGGCACTGAAGCTTTCTTT.